The 27 T cell receptor beta chains listed next were all sequenced from one sample in a study of sequential checkpoint blockade in melanoma. The method was immunoSEQ multiplex PCR; TCRdb's version includes in-frame clones alone and lacks a portion of them. Found here are 9,500 to 15,000 clones, over 75% of them singletons; the top ten hold approximately 7.9%. Treatment: randomized to nivolumab then ipilimumab (arm A) or the reverse (arm B). Sequenced here: CD8+ T cells sorted from blood (inferred from file names), sampled from a patient given nivolumab and ipilimumab in sequence. These receptors all stem from a human donor with melanoma.

The chain combines TRBV27 with TRBJ2-7, with D possibly matching TRBD1 (5 bases). Germline V gene data show CDR1 as MNHEY and CDR2 as SMNVEV (reference sequence). This CDR3 spans 14 amino acids. Trimming removed 5 bases at V and 6 bases at J, with 17 bases between. DNA of the CDR3: TGTGCCAGCAGTACCGCAATAGGGGTAGCCGAGCAGTACTTC. Its translation: CASSTAIGVAEQYF.

The chain links TRBV4-1 to TRBJ1-4; no clear D. Germline assignment: CDR1 MGHRA and CDR2 YSYEKL. The CDR3 loop spans 12 amino acids. V shed 0 bases and J shed 8 bases, with 4 bases lying between them. CDR3 nucleotide sequence: TGCGCCAGCAGCCAAGATTCGGAAAAACTGTTTTTT. Its protein product is CASSQDSEKLFF.

The V call is TRBV28, the J call TRBJ2-7, with D perhaps matching TRBD1 (7 bases). Germline-derived CDR1 and CDR2 are MDHEN and SYDVKM. With 6 bases removed from V and 1 base from J, the gap between germline ends came to 16 bases. The CDR3 spans 15 residues. This CDR3 is CASRFQGDSSYEQYF. The CDR3, as DNA: TGTGCCAGCAGATTCCAGGGGGACTCTTCCTACGAGCAGTACTTC.

The V and J genes are TRBV27 and TRBJ1-1, with D perhaps TRBD1 (6 bases). Deletions cut 4 bases from V and 9 bases from J, with 15 bases between. The CDR3 contains 13 residues. The germline V gene has CDR1 MNHEY and CDR2 SMNVEV (reference sequence). CDR3 nucleotides: TGTGCCAGCAGTTCTTGGCCACAGGGAAAAGCTTTCTTT. Protein product: CASSSWPQGKAFF.

The J gene is TRBJ2-7, the V gene TRBV6-5, with TRBD2 identical over 7 bases. Germline V gives CDR1 MNHEY, CDR2 SVGAGI. The CDR3 is 14 residues long. With 5 bases clipped from V and 7 bases from J, the junction kept 11 bases outside the gene matches. CDR3 amino acids: CASSGWDYLREQYF. In DNA, the CDR3 is TGTGCCAGCAGTGGTTGGGACTACCTCCGAGAGCAGTACTTC.

CDR3 bases: TGTGCCAGCAGCCCGGAGGACAGGGGCCGTCATGGCTACACCTTC. It is translated as CASSPEDRGRHGYTF. The rearrangement uses TRBV7-9 and TRBJ1-2, with TRBD1 matching over 9 bases. The CDR3 spans 15 residues. Germline CDR1 SEHNR, CDR2 FQNEAQ (reference sequence). Unmatched junction bases numbered 10, after V lost 5 bases and J lost 6 bases.

The genes are TRBV28 and TRBJ2-7; 10 nucleotides line up with TRBD1. V shed 0 bases and J 7 bases; nucleotides not matched to a gene: 3. The germline V gene encodes CDR1 MDHEN and CDR2 SYDVKM. This CDR3 has 14 residues. The CDR3 sequence: CASSLWGTGDEQYF. Written as DNA, the CDR3 is TGTGCCAGCAGTTTATGGGGGACAGGGGATGAGCAGTACTTC. The full variable domain, rest sourced from reference TRBV28 and TRBJ2-7, is DVKVTQSSRYLVKRTGEKVFLECVQDMDHENMFWYRQDPGLGLRLIYFSYDVKMKEKGDIPEGYSVSREKKERFSLILESASTNQTSMYLCASSLWGTGDEQYFGPGTRLTVT.

The chain has TRBV9 and TRBJ2-7, with a possible D match to TRBD1 (6 bases). CDR3 size: 15 residues. The V gene lost 0 bases and the J gene lost 2 bases, with 12 bases spanning the gap. Germline V gene data show CDR1 as SGDLS and CDR2 as YYNGEE. CDR3 bases: TGTGCCAGCAGCGTAGCACTGGGGGCGACCTACGAGCAGTACTTC. This translates into CASSVALGATYEQYF.

The V call is TRBV27, the J call TRBJ1-5; D is perhaps TRBD1 (5 bases). Germline assignment: CDR1 MNHEY and CDR2 SMNVEV (reference sequence). CDR3 size: 14 residues. Trimming shortened V by 5 bases and J by 2 bases, and 10 bases separated the two germline ends. CDR3 sequence: CASSPTVGNQPQHF. In DNA, the CDR3 is TGTGCCAGCAGTCCGACAGTGGGCAATCAGCCCCAGCATTTT.

The gene calls are TRBV11-2 and TRBJ1-5, with a weak D call TRBD1 (5 bases). The CDR3 sequence is 18 residues long. V gave up 0 bases and J gave up 2 bases, with 17 bases separating them. CDR1 SGHAT and CDR2 FQNNGV come from the germline V gene. DNA for the CDR3: TGTGCCAGCAGCTTAGATTACTCAGGGACTTCGGGCAATCAGCCCCAGCATTTT. Translated: CASSLDYSGTSGNQPQHF.

The J gene is TRBJ2-3, the V gene TRBV13; no clear D gene. This CDR3 is built from 14 residues. The germline V gene has CDR1 PRHDT and CDR2 FYEKMQ (reference sequence). Trimming removed 0 bases from V and 4 bases from J, with 8 bases in between. The CDR3 DNA reads as TGTGCCAGCAGCTTAGGCCCAGGATCAGATACGCAGTATTTT. This sequence encodes CASSLGPGSDTQYF.

The chain uses TRBV5-1 and TRBJ2-5; 7 nucleotides align to TRBD1. With 3 bases clipped from V and 5 bases from J, the junction kept 19 bases outside the gene matches. CDR1 is SGHRS, CDR2 YFSETQ, per germline. This CDR3 has 18 residues. The CDR3 loop reads CASSSDRTGEVEKETQYF. The CDR3 region has the DNA TGCGCCAGCAGCTCGGACAGAACAGGGGAAGTGGAAAAGGAGACCCAGTACTTC.

This clone was counted between two and nine times. The chain links TRBV28 to TRBJ2-7; unclear D gene. The CDR3 covers 12 residues. The V end was cut by 2 bases, the J end by 3 bases, with 5 bases between. Per the germline V gene, CDR1 is MDHEN and CDR2 is SYDVKM. The CDR3 nucleotides read TGTGCCAGCAGTTTAACGCGCTACGAGCAGTACTTC. This encodes CASSLTRYEQYF.

The V and J genes are TRBV9 and TRBJ2-2, with TRBD1 matching over 10 bases. V shed 4 bases, J shed 4 bases, and the junction held 7 bases outside the gene matches. Germline V CDR1 and CDR2: SGDLS, YYNGEE. The length of the CDR3 is 16 residues. For the CDR3, the DNA is TGTGCCAGCAGCCCGCCCGGGACAGGGGTCACCGGGGAGCTGTTTTTT. It yields the protein CASSPPGTGVTGELFF.

The chain couples TRBV11-2 to TRBJ2-7; D uncertain. In germline, CDR1 is SGHAT, CDR2 FQNNGV. V lost 1 base and J 9 bases, leaving 10 bases between the germline ends. The CDR3 sequence is 12 residues long. The CDR3 loop reads CASSLGPLGQYF. The CDR3 DNA follows: TGTGCCAGCAGCTTAGGGCCGCTTGGGCAGTACTTC.

The chain joins TRBV5-1 to TRBJ2-5; TRBD2 is a possible D gene (5 bases). Germline assignment: CDR1 SGHRS and CDR2 YFSETQ. V dropped 0 bases and J dropped 3 bases, with 9 bases sitting between them. The CDR3 is 14 amino acids. The CDR3 region has the DNA TGCGCCAGCAGCTTGGTACTAGAGGAAGAGACCCAGTACTTC. Its protein product is CASSLVLEEETQYF. Using reference TRBV5-1 and TRBJ2-5 for the parts outside the CDR3, the full variable domain is KAGVTQTPRYLIKTRGQQVTLSCSPISGHRSVSWYQQTPGQGLQFLFEYFSETQRNKGNFPGRFSGRQFSNSRSEMNVSTLELGDSALYLCASSLVLEEETQYFGPGTRLLVL.

The chain links TRBV27 to TRBJ2-3; 8 bases agree with TRBD2. The germline CDR1 and CDR2 sequences are MNHEY and SMNVEV (reference sequence). The trim removed 6 bases at V and 6 bases at J, leaving 8 bases unmatched. There are 14 residues in the CDR3. The CDR3 is CASRLAETADTQYF. The DNA for the CDR3 is TGTGCCAGCAGACTAGCGGAAACCGCGGATACGCAGTATTTT.

The chain has TRBV28 and TRBJ1-1; 8 bases align to TRBD1. The CDR3 extends over 13 amino acids. Trimming cost V 6 bases and J 4 bases; bases outside gene matches: 4. Germline V gives CDR1 MDHEN, CDR2 SYDVKM. CDR3 amino acids: CASRTTGGTEAFF. The DNA for the CDR3 is TGTGCCAGCAGGACCACAGGGGGCACTGAAGCTTTCTTT.

This clone is classed as medium-sized. J is TRBJ2-1 and V is TRBV4-1; 7 bases agree with TRBD1. J lost 5 bases, V lost 1 base, and 5 bases had no gene match. The germline CDR1 and CDR2 sequences are MGHRA and YSYEKL. This CDR3 spans 15 amino acids. CDR3 sequence (DNA): TGCGCCAGCAGCCAAGTGGTTGGGACAGACAATGAGCAGTTCTTC. As protein: CASSQVVGTDNEQFF.

As DNA, the CDR3 is TGCAGCGTGCCCGAAGGTAGCGGGTCAGATACGCAGTATTTT. This codes for CSVPEGSGSDTQYF. V gene TRBV29-1 combines with J gene TRBJ2-3; 7 bases agree with TRBD2. J lost 4 bases, V lost 6 bases, and 10 bases had no gene match. The CDR3 is 14 residues long. Per the germline V gene, CDR1 is SQVTM and CDR2 is ANQGSEA.

The rearrangement uses TRBV30 and TRBJ1-5; 7 bases fit TRBD1. The CDR3 is made up of 16 amino acids. Germline V gives CDR1 GTSNPN, CDR2 SVGIG (reference sequence). The junction had 11 bases not matched to a gene; V was cut back by 2 bases and J by 4 bases. The CDR3 sequence: CAWSIGQAEGNQPQHF. For the CDR3, the DNA is TGTGCCTGGAGTATCGGACAGGCAGAGGGTAATCAGCCCCAGCATTTT.

This chain joins TRBV27 and TRBJ2-3; maybe TRBD2 (6 bases). The CDR3 totals 12 residues. Germline lookup yields CDR1 MNHEY and CDR2 SMNVEV (reference sequence). V was shortened by 5 bases and J by 4 bases, with 7 bases between the two germline ends. CDR3 in amino acids: CASSGEADTQYF. CDR3 bases: TGTGCCAGCAGTGGGGAGGCAGATACGCAGTATTTT.

The chain employs TRBV9 and TRBJ1-6; D call uncertain. V was clipped by 4 bases and J by 0 bases, with 11 bases between them. Germline V lookup: CDR1 SGDLS, CDR2 YYNGEE. The CDR3 runs 16 residues. The CDR3 nucleotides are TGTGCCAGCAGCCCTTCGGGGAGCTCCTATAATTCACCCCTCCACTTT. Translation gives CASSPSGSSYNSPLHF.

The V call is TRBV7-8, the J call TRBJ1-4; no firm D call. V dropped 6 bases and J dropped 0 bases, with 11 bases sitting between them. Germline V gene data show CDR1 as SGHVS and CDR2 as FQNEAQ. This CDR3 contains 15 residues. The CDR3 region has the DNA TGTGCCAGCAGACTCAACGTGGCAACTAATGAAAAACTGTTTTTT. Its translation is CASRLNVATNEKLFF.

The chain uses TRBV5-1 and TRBJ2-5; TRBD1 agrees at 7 bases. This CDR3 is 16 amino acids long. Germline V lookup: CDR1 SGHRS, CDR2 YFSETQ. V was clipped by 3 bases and J by 5 bases; unmatched bases: 13. CDR3 sequence (DNA): TGCGCCAGCAGCTCCATGACAGGGATTTTGGCGGAGACCCAGTACTTC. It specifies CASSSMTGILAETQYF.

This chain links TRBV28 with TRBJ2-7, with TRBD1 matching 8 bases. This CDR3 has 15 amino acids. Germline lookup yields CDR1 MDHEN and CDR2 SYDVKM. V dropped 6 bases and J dropped 3; count of bases not matched to a gene: 10. In nucleotides, the CDR3 is TGTGCCAGCAGCGACGACAGGGGCCATCACTACGAGCAGTACTTC. This gives the protein CASSDDRGHHYEQYF.

This sequence joins TRBV7-2 and TRBJ1-1; no clear D gene. Germline values: CDR1 SGHTA, CDR2 FQGNSA. Trimming took 1 base from V and 0 from J, leaving 9 bases between them. CDR3 length: 15 amino acids. The CDR3 coding sequence is TGTGCCAGCAGCTTAGAAATCGGTATGAACACTGAAGCTTTCTTT. This sequence encodes CASSLEIGMNTEAFF. Based on the CDR3 plus reference TRBV7-2 and TRBJ1-1, the full variable domain is GAGVSQSPSNKVTEKGKDVELRCDPISGHTALYWYRQSLGQGLEFLIYFQGNSAPDKSGLPSDRFSAERTGGSVSTLTIQRTQQEDSAVYLCASSLEIGMNTEAFFGQGTRLTVV.